This TCR beta chain was recorded in a study of cytomegalovirus exposure and HLA in healthy donors. Study outcomes and limitations: Rare TCR sequences dominated, though some public TCRs recurred in many donors. Per a prior analysis, the majority of TCR beta V segments were productive roughly 90% or roughly 30% of the time. HLA allele associations emerged for some 16,000 TCR beta sequences in a later analysis, at 0.05 false discovery rate.

Worth noting for this clone: As yet, its antigen is unknown.

Samples came from healthy bone marrow donors. The PCR had 60 Vbeta and 13 Jbeta primers. Libraries were prepared by immunoSEQ multiplex PCR; TCRdb keeps only in-frame clonotypes and omits some of them. The sample has roughly 130,000 clones, around 85% seen once; the top ten hold roughly 1.8%. Sequencing was carried out using PBMCs. This TCR was recovered from a boy younger than 18 in good health and CMV-seronegative.

CDR3 sequence reads: CASSATPFATNEKLFF. CDR3 coding DNA: TGTGCCAGCAGTGCGACACCATTTGCAACTAATGAAAAACTGTTTTTT. The V gene is TRBV6-6, the J gene TRBJ1-4; D ambiguous. Trimming cost V 5 bases and J 0 bases, with 13 bases left between them. The CDR3 length is 16 residues. Germline assignment: CDR1 MNHNY and CDR2 SVGAGI (reference sequence).